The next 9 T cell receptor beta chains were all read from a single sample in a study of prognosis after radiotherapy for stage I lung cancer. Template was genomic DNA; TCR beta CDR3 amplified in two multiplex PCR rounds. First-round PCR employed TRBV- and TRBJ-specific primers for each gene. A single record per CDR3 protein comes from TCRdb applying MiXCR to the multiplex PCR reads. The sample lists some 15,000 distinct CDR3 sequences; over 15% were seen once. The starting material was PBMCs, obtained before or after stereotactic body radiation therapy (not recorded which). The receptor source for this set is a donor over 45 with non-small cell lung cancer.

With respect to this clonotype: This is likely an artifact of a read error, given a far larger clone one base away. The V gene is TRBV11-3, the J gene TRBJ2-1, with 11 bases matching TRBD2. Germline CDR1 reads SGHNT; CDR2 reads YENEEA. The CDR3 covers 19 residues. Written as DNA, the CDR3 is TGTGCCAGCAGTTACTTTGAGACTAGCGGGGTCAGCTCCTGCAATGAGCAGTTCTTC. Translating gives CASSYFETSGVSSCNEQFF.

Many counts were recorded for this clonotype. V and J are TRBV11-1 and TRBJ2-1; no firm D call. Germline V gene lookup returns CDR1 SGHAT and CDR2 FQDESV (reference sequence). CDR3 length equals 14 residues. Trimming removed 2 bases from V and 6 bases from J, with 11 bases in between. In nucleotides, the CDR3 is TGTGCCAGCAGCTTAATTGATCAGGTCAATGAGCAGTTCTTC. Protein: CASSLIDQVNEQFF.

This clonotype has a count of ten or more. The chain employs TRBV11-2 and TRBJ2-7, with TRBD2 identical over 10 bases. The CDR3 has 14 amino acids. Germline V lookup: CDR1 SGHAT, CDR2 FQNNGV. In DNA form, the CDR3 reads TGTGCCAGCAGTTTAGCGGGGGGCCCCTACGAGCAGTACGTC. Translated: CASSLAGGPYEQYV.

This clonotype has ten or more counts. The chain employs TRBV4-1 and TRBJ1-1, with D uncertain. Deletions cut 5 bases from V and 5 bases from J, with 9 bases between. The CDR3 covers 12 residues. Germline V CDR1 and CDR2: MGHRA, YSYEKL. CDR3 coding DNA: TGCGCCAGCAGCTCCAAGGCAACTGAAGCTTTCTTT. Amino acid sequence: CASSSKATEAFF.

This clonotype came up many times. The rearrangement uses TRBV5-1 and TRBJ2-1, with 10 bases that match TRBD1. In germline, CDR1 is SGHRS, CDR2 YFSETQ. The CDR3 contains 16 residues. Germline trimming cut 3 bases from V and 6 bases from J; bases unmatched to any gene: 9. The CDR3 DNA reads TGCGCCAGCAGCTACGGACAGGGGGGTTTTGGCAATGAGCAGTTCTTC. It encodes CASSYGQGGFGNEQFF.

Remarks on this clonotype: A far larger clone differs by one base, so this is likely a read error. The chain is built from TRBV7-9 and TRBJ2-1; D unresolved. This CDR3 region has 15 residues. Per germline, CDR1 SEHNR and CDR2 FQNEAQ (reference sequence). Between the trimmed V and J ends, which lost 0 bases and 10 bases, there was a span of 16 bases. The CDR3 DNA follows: TGTGCCAGCAGCTTAGCGATGGCGAGCCCCTACGAGCAGTTCTTC. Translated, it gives CASSLAMASPYEQFF.

CDR3 bases: TGTGCCAGCAGTTATTTACACCCGAGCTCCTATAATTCACCCCTCCACTTT. This translates into CASSYLHPSSYNSPLHF. V usage is TRBV6-2 or TRBV6-3 and J usage is TRBJ1-6; D gene unclear. CDR3 size: 17 residues. V lost 3 bases, J lost 0 bases, and 12 bases lay in between. Germline V gene sequence: CDR1 MNHEY, CDR2 SVGEGT.

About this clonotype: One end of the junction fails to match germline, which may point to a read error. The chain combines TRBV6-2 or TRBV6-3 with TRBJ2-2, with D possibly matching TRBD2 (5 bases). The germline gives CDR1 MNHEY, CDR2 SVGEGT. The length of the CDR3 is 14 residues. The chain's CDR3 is CASRRDIYTGELSF. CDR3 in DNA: TGTGCCAGCAGAAGAGACATATACACCGGGGAGCTGTCTTTT.

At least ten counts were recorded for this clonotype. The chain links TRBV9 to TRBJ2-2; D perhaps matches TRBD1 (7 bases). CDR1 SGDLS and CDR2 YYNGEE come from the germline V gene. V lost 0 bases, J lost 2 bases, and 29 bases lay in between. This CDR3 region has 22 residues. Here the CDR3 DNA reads TGTGCCAGCAGCGTAGCTAGGGGGGACAGACACCTGATCCTCCCTAACACCGGGGAGCTGTTTTTT. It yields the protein CASSVARGDRHLILPNTGELFF.